Sequencing of this T cell receptor beta chain was carried out in a study of T-cell memory formation after mild COVID-19. Study-wide results and limits: The SARS-CoV-2 specificity of second-wave clones reaching peak at day 37 remained unverified.

With 4 bases removed from V and 8 bases from J, the gap between germline ends came to 11 bases. The CDR3 covers 13 residues. CDR1 is LNHNV and CDR2 is YYDKDF in the germline V gene (reference sequence). This clonotype was detected only a few times. Its cognate antigen is unknown. TCRdb re-analysed the 5' RACE reads in MiXCR, keeping a single row per CDR3 protein. Of roughly 350,000 distinct CDR3 sequences detected, 20% to 25% appear once; the ten largest clones hold roughly an eighth. J is TRBJ1-4 and V is TRBV15; D unclear. Sequencing used PBMCs or a T cell subset sorted from them (not recorded which). The origin of this receptor is an adult woman who had mild COVID-19 (a few samples of this study predate the infection). Cell type and time point are not known. The CDR3 sequence is CATSKTGGEKLFF. CDR3 nucleotide sequence: TGTGCCACCAGCAAAACGGGAGGGGAAAAACTGTTTTTT.